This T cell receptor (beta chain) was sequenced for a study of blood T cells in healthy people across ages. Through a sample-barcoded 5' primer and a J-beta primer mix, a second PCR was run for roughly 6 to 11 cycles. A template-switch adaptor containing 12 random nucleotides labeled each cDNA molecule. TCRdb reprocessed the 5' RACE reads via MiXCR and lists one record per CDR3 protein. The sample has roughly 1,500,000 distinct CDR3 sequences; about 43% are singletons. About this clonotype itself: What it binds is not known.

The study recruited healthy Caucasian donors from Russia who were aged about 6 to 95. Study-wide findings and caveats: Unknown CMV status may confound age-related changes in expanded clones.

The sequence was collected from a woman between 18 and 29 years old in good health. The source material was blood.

The chain's CDR3 is CASTAGPRQTNGELFF. The CDR3 DNA sequence: TGTGCCAGCACCGCGGGGCCCCGACAAACCAACGGGGAGCTGTTTTTT. The chain couples TRBV7-9 to TRBJ2-2, with D perhaps TRBD2 (6 bases). The CDR3 spans 16 residues. Germline V gene data show CDR1 as SEHNR and CDR2 as FQNEAQ (reference sequence). V shed 7 bases and J shed 7 bases, with 22 bases lying between them.